Presented here are 23 T cell receptor beta chains from one specimen sequenced in a study of tumor and adjacent non-tumor tissue in lung cancer. RNA was extracted from bulk tissue without any cell sorting. More than 3 cm separated this lung sample from the edge of the tumor. A modified ARM-PCR protocol with three rounds of nested PCR amplified TCRbeta. From the multiplex PCR reads, TCRdb called clonotypes with MiXCR, one entry per CDR3 protein. Here the sample spans roughly 75,000 distinct CDR3 sequences, 80% to 90% being singletons. Sequencing was carried out using distant non-tumor lung tissue. All receptors derive from a man in his fifties or sixties with non-small cell lung cancer.

For this clonotype: The junction and the germline gene differ at one end; a read error may be behind it. The chain combines TRBV11-2 with TRBJ2-3; D is ambiguous. This CDR3 has 12 residues. Germline V CDR1 and CDR2: SGHAT, FQNNGV. The CDR3 is CVSSLSTDTQYF. The CDR3 DNA reads TGTGTCAGTAGCTTGAGCACAGATACACAGTATTTT. Full variable domain (missing parts from reference TRBV11-2 and TRBJ2-3): EAGVAQSPRYKIIEKRQSVAFWCNPISGHATLYWYQQILGQGPKLLIQFQNNGVVDDSQLPKDRFSAERLKGVDSTLKIQPAKLEDSAVYLCVSSLSTDTQYFGPGTRLTVL.

The V call is TRBV20-1, the J call TRBJ2-7; D gene ambiguous. Between the trimmed V and J ends, which lost 5 bases and 5 bases, there was a span of 19 bases. CDR1 is DFQATT and CDR2 is SNEGSKA in the germline V gene (reference sequence). The CDR3 covers 14 residues. The CDR3 DNA is TGCAGTGCTGCGACTCTCCTGAGAGACCACGAGCAGTACTTC. Encoded protein: CSAATLLRDHEQYF.

The chain joins TRBV7-2 to TRBJ2-7, with a weak D call TRBD2 (7 bases). This CDR3 is 15 amino acids long. The germline gives CDR1 SGHTA, CDR2 FQGNSA. Deletions cut 5 bases from V and 3 bases from J, with 17 bases between. CDR3 DNA: TGTGCCAGCAGCACCTGGGGGGGAGGGGGCTACGAGCAGTACTTC. This gives the protein CASSTWGGGGYEQYF.

The CDR3 nucleotides read TGTGCCAGCAGTGAAGCCCCTAGACAGACCTACGAGCAGTACTTC. Amino acids: CASSEAPRQTYEQYF. The V call is TRBV2, the J call TRBJ2-7; possibly TRBD1 for D (5 bases). V dropped 0 bases and J dropped 2 bases, with 11 bases sitting between them. CDR1 is SNHLY, CDR2 FYNNEI, per germline. CDR3 length: 15 residues.

This chain connects TRBV5-6 to TRBJ2-7; D is possibly TRBD2 (6 bases). V lost 3 bases, J lost 3 bases, and 10 bases lay in between. CDR1 SGHDT and CDR2 YYEEEE come from the germline V gene. This CDR3 has 13 amino acids. CDR3 nucleotides: TGTGCCAGCAGCTCAGGACTATTCTACGAGCAGTACTTC. It encodes CASSSGLFYEQYF.

The V call is TRBV6-5, the J call TRBJ1-5, with a weak D call TRBD1 (6 bases). This CDR3 comprises 15 residues. V was shortened by 10 bases and J by 5 bases, with 21 bases between the two germline ends. Looked up from germline, CDR1 is MNHEY and CDR2 is SVGAGI. For the CDR3, the DNA is TGTGCCATCGGTTACCTACAGGGAAGCCATCAGCCCCAGCATTTT. Its protein product is CAIGYLQGSHQPQHF.

The V gene is TRBV5-1, the J gene TRBJ2-5; D remains unclear. There are 14 residues in the CDR3. Per the germline V gene, CDR1 is SGHRS and CDR2 is YFSETQ. The CDR3 loop reads CPGSLVPNVETQYF. The CDR3 DNA is TGCCCCGGCAGCTTGGTGCCAAATGTGGAGACCCAGTACTTC.

Concerning this clonotype: At one boundary the junction diverges from the germline segment, which might be a read error. The chain has TRBV29-1 and TRBJ2-1, with 8 bases that match TRBD2. Germline-derived CDR1 and CDR2 are SQVTM and ANQGSEA. The CDR3 has 13 residues. CDR3 amino acids: CSVDVTSANEQFF. Written as DNA, the CDR3 is TGTAGCGTTGACGTGACTAGCGCTAATGAGCAGTTCTTC.

About this clonotype: This is likely a read error, given that the CDR3 carries no conserved phenylalanine or tryptophan at its end. This chain uses TRBV11-3 with TRBJ2-7; TRBD2 is a possible D gene (5 bases). CDR3 size: 15 residues. Germline V lookup: CDR1 SGHNT, CDR2 YENEEA. CDR3 sequence reads: CAIGYRTGLTYAQYL. Here the CDR3 DNA reads TGTGCCATCGGCTATCGGACTGGATTAACCTACGCGCAGTACCTC.

Concerning this clonotype itself: It may be a read error: a sequence one base away is much more abundant. V is TRBV12-5 and J is TRBJ2-1; D gene uncertain. CDR1 and CDR2 from the germline V gene are LGHNT and FRNRAP. The CDR3 is 12 residues long. CDR3 in amino acids: CASRLVQTEQFF. The CDR3 DNA reads as TGTGCTAGTCGTTTGGTACAGACGGAGCAGTTCTTC.

This clonotype has at least ten counts. The chain recombines TRBV4-1 with TRBJ2-5, with 12 bases aligning to TRBD2. The CDR3 covers 17 residues. V was clipped by 0 bases and J by 6 bases; unmatched bases: 8. In germline, CDR1 is MGHRA, CDR2 YSYEKL. In DNA, the CDR3 is TGCGCCAGCAGCCAAGATTGGACTAGCGGGGCCCCCAAGACCCAGTACTTC. Its protein product is CASSQDWTSGAPKTQYF.

Comment on this clonotype: The conserved final phenylalanine or tryptophan is absent from the CDR3, which likely points to a read error. The CDR3 is CASSLARATNEKLFY. The CDR3 DNA follows: TGCGCCAGCAGCTTGGCGAGGGCAACTAATGAAAAACTGTTTTAT. J is TRBJ1-4 and V is TRBV5-1; D gene unclear. Trimming cost V 0 bases and J 0 bases, with 6 bases left between them. The CDR3 has 15 amino acids. Germline V gene sequence: CDR1 SGHRS, CDR2 YFSETQ.

Of note for this clonotype: A much larger clone lies a single base off, so this may be a read error. This chain joins TRBV5-1 and TRBJ1-4; the D is unclear. The germline CDR1 and CDR2 sequences are SGHRS and YFSETQ. The CDR3 totals 14 residues. CDR3 bases: TGCGCCAGCACTCAAAGCAGTACTAATGAAAGACTGTTTTTT. This translates into CASTQSSTNERLFF. The variable domain in full, with the rest retrieved from reference TRBV5-1 and TRBJ1-4, is KAGVTQTPRYLIKTRGQQVTLSCSPISGHRSVSWYQQTPGQGLQFLFEYFSETQRNKGNFPGRFSGRQFSNSRSEMNVSTLELGDSALYLCASTQSSTNERLFFGSGTQLSVL.

On this clonotype itself: A much larger clone differs by one base, so this may be a read error. The chain recombines TRBV11-2 with TRBJ2-1; 11 bases agree with TRBD2. CDR1 and CDR2 from the germline V gene are SGHAT and FQNNGV. V lost 1 base to trimming and J lost 6 bases; unmatched junction nucleotides: 14. This CDR3 is 19 amino acids long. CDR3: CASSLVRGSGRERVNEQFF. As DNA, the CDR3 is TGTGCCAGCAGCTTAGTGCGGGGTAGCGGGAGGGAGAGGGTCAATGAGCAGTTCTTC.

Concerning this clonotype: Compared with germline, one end of the junction differs, possibly owing to a read error. The chain employs TRBV6-5 and TRBJ2-3, with D perhaps matching TRBD1 (5 bases). The CDR3 totals 12 residues. Per the germline V gene, CDR1 is MNHEY and CDR2 is SVGAGI. Here the CDR3 reads CASSTGTGTQYF. As DNA, the CDR3 is TGTGCCAGTAGCACAGGCACAGGTACGCAGTATTTT.

DNA for the CDR3: TGTGCCAGCAGCTTAGGGACAGCTGGAAACACCATATATTTT. It translates to CASSLGTAGNTIYF. V usage is TRBV7-9 and J usage is TRBJ1-3; maybe TRBD1 (6 bases). The CDR3 has 14 amino acids. Germline CDR1 is SEHNR and CDR2 is FQNEAQ (reference sequence). The V gene lost 1 base and the J gene lost 2 bases, with 6 bases spanning the gap.

Note on this clonotype: The junction and the germline gene differ at one end; a read error may be behind it. The chain couples TRBV20-1 to TRBJ2-4, with a tentative D call TRBD1 (5 bases). The germline V gene has CDR1 DFQATT and CDR2 SNEGSKA (reference sequence). The CDR3 runs 19 residues. CDR3 sequence (DNA): TGCAGTGCTAGATTCGTCGACCGGGCCCTACAGGTGGCCAAGAACATTCAGTACTTC. Translated, it gives CSARFVDRALQVAKNIQYF.

The V call is TRBV12-3 or TRBV12-4, the J call TRBJ1-5, with 9 bases lining up with TRBD1. The J call is doubtful: the DNA matches TRBJ2-3 better. The CDR3 contains 16 residues. This CDR3 reads CASSPLGTGSNQPQYF. The CDR3 DNA reads TGTGCCAGCAGTCCCCTCGGGACAGGGAGTAATCAGCCCCAGTATTTT.

The genes are TRBV4-1 and TRBJ2-2; D is tentatively TRBD1 or TRBD2 (5 bases each). Per germline, CDR1 MGHRA and CDR2 YSYEKL. V lost 4 bases, J lost 3 bases, and 15 bases lay in between. The CDR3 runs to 16 residues. The CDR3 nucleotides read TGCGCCAGCAGCCGCCAGGTGGGGGTTGACACCGGGGAGCTGTTTTTT. Translated, it gives CASSRQVGVDTGELFF.

Comments on this clonotype: The junction shows a germline mismatch at one end, possibly a read error. This rearrangement joins TRBV11-2 to TRBJ1-2; D perhaps matches TRBD1 (6 bases). Germline V gene sequence: CDR1 SGHAT, CDR2 FQNNGV. The CDR3 loop spans 15 amino acids. In DNA, the CDR3 is TGTGCCAACAGCTCCCATGGGGGCGGTGCCTTCGGCTACACCTTC. Amino acid sequence: CANSSHGGGAFGYTF.

As concerns this clonotype: A read error may explain this, as a much larger clone is one base away. The rearrangement joins TRBV20-1 to TRBJ2-1, with 10 bases matching TRBD2. The CDR3 has 15 residues. Germline CDR1 is DFQATT and CDR2 is SNEGSKA (reference sequence). The CDR3 region has the DNA TGCAGTACTAGAGGACTAGCGGACTCCTACAATGAGCAGTTCTTC. Translated: CSTRGLADSYNEQFF.

With respect to this clonotype: An end of the junction does not agree with germline; a read error may underlie this. The rearrangement links TRBV12-3 or TRBV12-4 to TRBJ2-2; TRBD2 matches 7 bases. The CDR3 is 16 amino acids. This chain's CDR3 is CASSLHWGRETAELFF. The CDR3 nucleotides are TGTGCCAGCAGTTTACACTGGGGGAGGGAGACCGCGGAGCTGTTTTTT.

The chain carries TRBV11-1 and TRBJ2-2; D possibly uses TRBD1 or TRBD2 (5 bases each). The germline V gene has CDR1 SGHAT and CDR2 FQDESV (reference sequence). The CDR3 is made up of 16 amino acids. The V gene lost 3 bases and the J gene lost 4 bases, with 15 bases spanning the gap. The CDR3 here is CASSFYGARSTGELFF. CDR3 coding DNA: TGTGCCAGCAGCTTCTACGGGGCGCGAAGCACCGGGGAGCTGTTTTTT.